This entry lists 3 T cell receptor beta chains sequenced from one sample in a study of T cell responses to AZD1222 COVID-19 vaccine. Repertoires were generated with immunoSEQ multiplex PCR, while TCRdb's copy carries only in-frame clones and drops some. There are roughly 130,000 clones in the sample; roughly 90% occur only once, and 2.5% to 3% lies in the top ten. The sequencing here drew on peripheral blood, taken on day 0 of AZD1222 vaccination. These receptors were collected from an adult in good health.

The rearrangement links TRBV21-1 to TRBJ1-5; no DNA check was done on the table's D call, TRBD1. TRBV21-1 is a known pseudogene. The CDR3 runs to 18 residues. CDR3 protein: CASSKPGQGGFRAQPQHF. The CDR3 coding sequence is TGTGCCAGCAGCAAGCCGGGACAGGGGGGTTTCCGAGCTCAGCCCCAGCATTTT.

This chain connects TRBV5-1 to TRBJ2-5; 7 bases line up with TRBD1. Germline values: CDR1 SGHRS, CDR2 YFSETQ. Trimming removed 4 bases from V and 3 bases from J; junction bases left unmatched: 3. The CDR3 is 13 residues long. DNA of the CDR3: TGCGCCAGCAGCGTACAGGGGAAAGAGACCCAGTACTTC. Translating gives CASSVQGKETQYF.

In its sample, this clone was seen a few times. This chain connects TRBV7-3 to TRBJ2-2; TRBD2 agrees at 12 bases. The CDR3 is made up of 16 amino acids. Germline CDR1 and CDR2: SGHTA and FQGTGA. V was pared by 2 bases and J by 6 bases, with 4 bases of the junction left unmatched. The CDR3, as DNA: TGTGCCAGCAGCTTATTGACTAGCGGGAGCTCCGGGGAGCTGTTTTTT. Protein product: CASSLLTSGSSGELFF.